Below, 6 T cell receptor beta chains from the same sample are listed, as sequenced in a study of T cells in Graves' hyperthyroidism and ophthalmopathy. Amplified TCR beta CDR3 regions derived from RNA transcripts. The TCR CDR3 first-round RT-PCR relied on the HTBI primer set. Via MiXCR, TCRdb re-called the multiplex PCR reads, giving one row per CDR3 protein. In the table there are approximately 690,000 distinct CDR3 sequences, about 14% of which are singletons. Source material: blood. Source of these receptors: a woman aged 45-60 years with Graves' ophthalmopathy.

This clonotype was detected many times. The CDR3 coding sequence is TGTGCCAGCAGTTACGAACAGATGACAGGGATCTATGGCTACACCTTC. Protein product: CASSYEQMTGIYGYTF. V gene TRBV6-6 combines with J gene TRBJ1-2, with TRBD1 matching 7 bases. Germline CDR1 is MNHNY and CDR2 is SVGAGI (reference sequence). CDR3 length equals 16 residues. The V gene end was trimmed by 2 bases and the J gene end by 4 bases; junction bases not matched to a gene: 10.

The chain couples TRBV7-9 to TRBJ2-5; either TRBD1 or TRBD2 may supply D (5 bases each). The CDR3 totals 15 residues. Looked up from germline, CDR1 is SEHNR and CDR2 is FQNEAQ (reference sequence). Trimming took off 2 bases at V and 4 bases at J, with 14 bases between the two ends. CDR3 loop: CASSLWDPKGETQYF. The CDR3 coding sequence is TGTGCCAGCAGCTTATGGGACCCCAAGGGAGAGACCCAGTACTTC.

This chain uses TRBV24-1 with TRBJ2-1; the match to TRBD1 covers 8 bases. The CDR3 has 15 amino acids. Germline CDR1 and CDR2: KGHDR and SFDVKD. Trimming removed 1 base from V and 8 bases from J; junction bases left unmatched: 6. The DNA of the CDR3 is TGTGCCACCAGTGATTTAGGACAGGGAGAGGATGAGCAGTTCTTC. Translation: CATSDLGQGEDEQFF.

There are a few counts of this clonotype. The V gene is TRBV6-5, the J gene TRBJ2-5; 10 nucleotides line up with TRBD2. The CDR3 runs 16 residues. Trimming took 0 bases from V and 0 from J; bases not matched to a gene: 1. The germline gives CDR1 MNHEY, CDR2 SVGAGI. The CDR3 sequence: CASSYSLAGDQETQYF. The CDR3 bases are TGTGCCAGCAGTTACTCGCTAGCGGGGGACCAAGAGACCCAGTACTTC.

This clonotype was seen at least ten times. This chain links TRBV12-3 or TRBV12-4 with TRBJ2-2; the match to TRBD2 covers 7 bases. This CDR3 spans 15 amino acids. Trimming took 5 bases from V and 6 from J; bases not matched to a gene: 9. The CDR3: CASSPGRAGAGELFF. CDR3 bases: TGTGCCAGCAGTCCAGGGAGGGCCGGGGCCGGGGAGCTGTTTTTT.

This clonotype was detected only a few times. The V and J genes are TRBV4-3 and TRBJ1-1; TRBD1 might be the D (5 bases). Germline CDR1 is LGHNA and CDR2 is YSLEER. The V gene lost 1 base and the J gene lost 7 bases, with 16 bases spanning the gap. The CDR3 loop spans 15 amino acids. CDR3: CASSQGSSGGSEAFF. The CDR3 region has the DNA TGCGCCAGCAGCCAAGGATCTTCGGGGGGGAGTGAAGCTTTCTTT.